Listed here are 24 T cell receptor beta chains from one sample, sequenced in a study of CD8+CD57+ T cells in acquired aplastic anemia. Selection for sequencing was limited to patients who had shown CD8+CD57+ cell expansion by flow cytometry. Template material for TCR beta VDJ and CDR3 profiling consisted of genomic DNA. TCRdb re-derived calls from the reads in MiXCR, one entry per CDR3 protein. The sample carries a few hundred thousand distinct CDR3 sequences, 56% recorded once. The sequencing sample was made of sorted CD4+, CD8+, or CD8+CD57+ T cells (not recorded which) from PBMCs. The receptor set was obtained from a human donor with aplastic anemia.

This clonotype was seen a single time. V and J are TRBV20-1 and TRBJ2-5; 10 nucleotides line up with TRBD1. Germline V gene data show CDR1 as DFQATT and CDR2 as SNEGSKA (reference sequence). The CDR3 runs to 14 residues. V was clipped by 5 bases and J by 4 bases; unmatched bases: 7. The CDR3 coding sequence is TGCAGTGCTTACGACGGGACAGGGGTAGAGACCCAGTACTTC. Encoded protein: CSAYDGTGVETQYF.

This clonotype has at least ten counts. This chain connects TRBV3-1 to TRBJ2-7, with 7 bases identical to TRBD2. This CDR3 has 15 amino acids. V gave up 2 bases and J gave up 0 bases; unmatched junction bases: 4. The germline CDR1 and CDR2 sequences are LGHDT and YNNKEL (reference sequence). CDR3 bases: TGTGCCAGCAGCCAACAAGCGGGACTCTCCTACGAGCAGTACTTC. Protein product: CASSQQAGLSYEQYF.

This clonotype has ten or more counts. This chain uses TRBV6-1 with TRBJ2-7; D is uncertain. The length of the CDR3 is 12 residues. Per the germline V gene, CDR1 is MNHNS and CDR2 is SASEGT. The germline V and J ends were trimmed by 2 bases and 4 bases, with 6 bases remaining between them. CDR3 residues: CASSETAYEQYF. The CDR3 DNA follows: TGTGCCAGCAGTGAAACGGCATACGAGCAGTACTTC.

This clonotype was observed many times. This chain joins TRBV5-1 and TRBJ1-3; no firm D call. V lost 0 bases and J 0 bases, leaving 7 bases between the germline ends. This CDR3 region has 15 residues. CDR1 is SGHRS and CDR2 is YFSETQ in the germline V gene. CDR3 in DNA: TGCGCCAGCAGCTTGGGGCAGACCTCTGGAAACACCATATATTTT. It codes for CASSLGQTSGNTIYF.

The V call is TRBV7-2, the J call TRBJ1-5; D not certain. The ends were cut back, 1 base at V and 6 bases at J, with 7 bases in the middle. Per germline, CDR1 SGHTA and CDR2 FQGNSA. This CDR3 has 13 residues. CDR3 sequence: CASSLEEGQPQHF. The CDR3 DNA follows: TGTGCCAGCAGCTTAGAGGAGGGTCAGCCCCAGCATTTT.

This clonotype was picked up many times. The gene calls are TRBV7-9 and TRBJ2-3, with D possibly matching TRBD1 (6 bases). Trimming took off 5 bases at V and 2 bases at J, with 17 bases between the two ends. The CDR3 is made up of 16 amino acids. Germline assignment: CDR1 SEHNR and CDR2 FQNEAQ (reference sequence). The CDR3 here is CASSQGPSLITDTQYF. As DNA, the CDR3 is TGTGCCAGCAGCCAGGGGCCATCCCTAATCACAGATACGCAGTATTTT.

The chain couples TRBV12-3 or TRBV12-4 to TRBJ2-5; TRBD2 might be the D (6 bases). This CDR3 has 19 amino acids. With 5 bases removed from V and 5 bases from J, the gap between germline ends came to 30 bases. The CDR3 bases are TGTGCCAGCAGTAGGTGGGCGGCACGCCGGGGAGGTAGTGGGGAGACCCAGTACTTC. Translation gives CASSRWAARRGGSGETQYF.

Only a few counts were recorded for this clonotype. V usage is TRBV7-9 and J usage is TRBJ2-7; TRBD2 matches at 9 bases. This CDR3 is built from 14 residues. The V and J ends lost 5 bases and 3 bases, in that order; junction bases with no gene match: 5. Germline V CDR1 and CDR2: SEHNR, FQNEAQ (reference sequence). CDR3 nucleotides: TGTGCCAGCAGCCCCGCTAGCGGGAACTACGAGCAGTACTTC. Its translation is CASSPASGNYEQYF.

The rearrangement joins TRBV5-8 to TRBJ2-5; D is ambiguous. The CDR3 has 13 amino acids. From germline, CDR1 is SGHTS and CDR2 YDEGEE. Trimming cost V 1 base and J 2 bases, with 6 bases left between them. In DNA, the CDR3 is TGTGCCAGCAGCTTGAAACAGCAAGAGACCCAGTACTTC. Its translation is CASSLKQQETQYF.

V is TRBV5-6 and J is TRBJ2-7; D is possibly TRBD1 or TRBD2 (7 bases each). This CDR3 spans 14 amino acids. Germline-derived CDR1 and CDR2 are SGHDT and YYEEEE. Deletions cut 4 bases from V and 3 bases from J, with 14 bases between. CDR3: CASSQSGTVYEQYF. Written as DNA, the CDR3 is TGTGCCAGCAGCCAAAGCGGGACAGTCTACGAGCAGTACTTC.

The rearrangement uses TRBV5-6 and TRBJ1-6, with D possibly TRBD1 on 5 matching bases. Trimming cost V 0 bases and J 3 bases, with 7 bases left between them. In germline, CDR1 is SGHDT, CDR2 YYEEEE. The CDR3 totals 15 residues. The CDR3 DNA sequence: TGTGCCAGCAGCTTGGGGGGCGGCTATAATTCACCCCTCCACTTT. It translates to CASSLGGGYNSPLHF.

This clonotype was detected many times. This sequence joins TRBV19 and TRBJ2-3; 16 nucleotides agree with TRBD2. With 5 bases clipped from V and 2 bases from J, the junction kept 4 bases outside the gene matches. The CDR3 runs 17 residues. CDR1 is LNHDA, CDR2 SQIVND, per germline (reference sequence). The chain's CDR3 is CASSPGTSGGDTDTQYF. The CDR3 DNA reads as TGTGCCAGTAGTCCCGGGACTAGCGGGGGGGACACAGATACGCAGTATTTT.

The CDR3 loop is CASRGLAEIYEQYF. The CDR3 DNA reads TGTGCCAGCAGGGGACTAGCGGAAATCTACGAGCAGTACTTC. This chain uses TRBV2 with TRBJ2-7; 11 positions match TRBD2. This CDR3 has 14 amino acids. The V gene's germline CDR1 is SNHLY and CDR2 FYNNEI. After removal of 6 bases from V and 3 bases from J, the junction contained 4 bases not matched to a gene.

This clonotype was recorded once. J is TRBJ2-7 and V is TRBV20-1, with D possibly TRBD1 on 5 matching bases. The CDR3 covers 16 residues. Germline V gene data show CDR1 as DFQATT and CDR2 as SNEGSKA (reference sequence). V gave up 0 bases and J gave up 4 bases, with 19 bases separating them. The CDR3 loop reads CSARDFSRNGQYEQYF. As DNA, the CDR3 is TGCAGTGCTAGAGATTTCTCGAGAAACGGACAATACGAGCAGTACTTC.

Concerning this clonotype: This clone may be a read error of a much larger clone one base away. The chain carries TRBV6-6 and TRBJ2-7; tentative D call: TRBD2 (5 bases). V lost 0 bases and J lost 6, with 12 bases in between. CDR3 length: 14 residues. Germline lookup yields CDR1 MNHNY and CDR2 SVGAGI (reference sequence). The DNA for the CDR3 is TGTGCCAGCAGTTACTCGGCTAGCTCCCGCGAGCAGTACTTC. Its protein is CASSYSASSREQYF.

This clonotype was picked up a small number of times. The rearrangement links TRBV10-3 to TRBJ1-1; the match to TRBD1 covers 8 bases. Germline V gives CDR1 ENHRY, CDR2 SYGVKD. The CDR3 is made up of 16 amino acids. The J segment lost 6 bases and the V segment lost 3 bases, leaving 12 bases of the junction unmatched. The CDR3 DNA reads as TGTGCCATCAGTGAAGAACAGGGGGATGCGTCTTCTGAAGCTTTCTTT. Its translation: CAISEEQGDASSEAFF.

In this sample, this clonotype turned up many times. V and J are TRBV7-3 and TRBJ2-4, with D unresolved. The CDR3 has 14 residues. Germline CDR1 reads SGHTA; CDR2 reads FQGTGA. Trimming left V 2 bases short and J 4 bases short, with 9 bases between. The CDR3 spells CASSLGDPKNIQYF. The CDR3 DNA is TGTGCCAGCAGCTTAGGTGACCCGAAAAACATTCAGTACTTC.

This chain connects TRBV15 to TRBJ2-1; maybe TRBD2 (5 bases). The CDR3 contains 14 residues. Between the trimmed V and J ends, which lost 0 bases and 10 bases, there was a span of 13 bases. Germline lookup yields CDR1 LNHNV and CDR2 YYDKDF (reference sequence). As DNA, the CDR3 is TGTGCCACCAGCAGAGATCCACGGGATCACGAGCAGTTCTTC. It encodes CATSRDPRDHEQFF.

The chain is built from TRBV20-1 and TRBJ2-3; D unresolved. The CDR3 totals 14 residues. V dropped 2 bases and J dropped 0 bases, with 9 bases sitting between them. Germline CDR1 and CDR2: DFQATT and SNEGSKA (reference sequence). In nucleotides, the CDR3 is TGCAGTGCTAGATTATCGGCTAGCACAGATACGCAGTATTTT. Its translation: CSARLSASTDTQYF.

The CDR3 spells CASSRGSGSQPQHF. CDR3 in DNA: TGTGCCAGCAGCCGTGGGTCGGGCTCCCAGCCCCAGCATTTT. The chain combines TRBV7-9 with TRBJ1-5; D gene ambiguous. The length of the CDR3 is 14 residues. Germline V gene sequence: CDR1 SEHNR, CDR2 FQNEAQ (reference sequence). Trimming stripped 5 bases from V and 7 bases from J, with 15 bases between.

The rearrangement uses TRBV7-9 and TRBJ1-1; 8 bases match TRBD1. Germline CDR1 SEHNR, CDR2 FQNEAQ (reference sequence). The CDR3 extends over 15 amino acids. V gave up 4 bases and J gave up 4 bases; unmatched junction bases: 8. Written as DNA, the CDR3 is TGTGCCAGCAGCTACTCGGGACAGGTACCCACTGAAGCTTTCTTT. This sequence encodes CASSYSGQVPTEAFF.

This clonotype has more than one count but fewer than ten. The chain has TRBV12-3 or TRBV12-4 and TRBJ2-2; tentatively, D is TRBD2 (5 bases). V dropped 3 bases and J dropped 3 bases, with 14 bases sitting between them. The length of the CDR3 is 16 residues. The CDR3 DNA reads as TGTGCCAGCAGTTTGGGAGAGTATGGCTACACCGGGGAGCTGTTTTTT. Translating it yields CASSLGEYGYTGELFF.

This clonotype was seen at least ten times. The gene calls are TRBV5-1 and TRBJ1-1; 10 bases match TRBD1. From germline, CDR1 is SGHRS and CDR2 YFSETQ. The V segment lost 4 bases and the J segment 5 bases; nucleotides outside the gene matches: 5. The CDR3 totals 14 residues. CDR3 sequence reads: CASSGQGEDTEAFF. CDR3 DNA: TGCGCCAGCAGCGGACAGGGGGAGGATACTGAAGCTTTCTTT.

The CDR3 DNA follows: TGTGCCAGCAGCCAGAGAGCCTTGACGCGGGAACTAGCCAAAAACATTCAGTACTTC. Translated: CASSQRALTRELAKNIQYF. The chain links TRBV14 to TRBJ2-4; D is possibly TRBD2 (6 bases). From germline, CDR1 is SGHDN and CDR2 FVKESK. The CDR3 has 19 residues. V shed 3 bases and J shed 0 bases, with 21 bases lying between them.